The next 2 T cell receptor beta chains were all read from a single sample in a study of control samples from healthy donors and cancer patients. The table came from immunoSEQ multiplex PCR; TCRdb's copy has only in-frame clones and leaves some out. The table records 150,000 to 160,000 clones, 93% of them present only once. Specimen: blood. The source of these receptors is a man aged 45-65 years in good health.

This clone was seen just once. The gene calls are TRBV5-1 and TRBJ2-4; 8 bases fit TRBD1. The junction had 1 base not matched to a gene; V was cut back by 0 bases and J by 2 bases. Germline assignment: CDR1 SGHRS and CDR2 YFSETQ. The length of the CDR3 is 15 residues. The CDR3 spells CASSLGDRPKNIQYF. The CDR3 DNA sequence: TGCGCCAGCAGCTTGGGGGACAGGCCCAAAAACATTCAGTACTTC.

The rearrangement joins TRBV27 to TRBJ2-7, with TRBD1 matching 10 bases. Germline V gene data show CDR1 as MNHEY and CDR2 as SMNVEV (reference sequence). CDR3 length equals 16 residues. Unmatched junction bases numbered 10, after V lost 6 bases and J lost 2 bases. In nucleotides, the CDR3 is TGTGCCAGCAGAAGACAGGGGGCGGATTATCCCTACGAGCAGTACTTC. Encoded protein: CASRRQGADYPYEQYF.